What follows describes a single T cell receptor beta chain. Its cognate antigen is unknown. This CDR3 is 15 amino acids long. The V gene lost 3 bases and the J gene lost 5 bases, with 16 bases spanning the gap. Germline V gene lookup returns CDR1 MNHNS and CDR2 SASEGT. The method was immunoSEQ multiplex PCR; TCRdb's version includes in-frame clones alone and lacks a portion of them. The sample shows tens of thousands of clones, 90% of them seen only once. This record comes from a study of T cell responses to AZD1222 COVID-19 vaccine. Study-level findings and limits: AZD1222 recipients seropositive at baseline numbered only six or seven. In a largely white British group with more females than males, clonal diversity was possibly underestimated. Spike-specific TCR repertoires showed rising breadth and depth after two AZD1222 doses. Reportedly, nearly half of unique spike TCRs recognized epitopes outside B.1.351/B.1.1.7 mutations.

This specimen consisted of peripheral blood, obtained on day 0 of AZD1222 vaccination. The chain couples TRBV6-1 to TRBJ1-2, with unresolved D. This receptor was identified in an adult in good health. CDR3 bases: TGTGCCAGCAGTGACGATATGTGGCAGTTTTATGGCTACACCTTC. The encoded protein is CASSDDMWQFYGYTF.